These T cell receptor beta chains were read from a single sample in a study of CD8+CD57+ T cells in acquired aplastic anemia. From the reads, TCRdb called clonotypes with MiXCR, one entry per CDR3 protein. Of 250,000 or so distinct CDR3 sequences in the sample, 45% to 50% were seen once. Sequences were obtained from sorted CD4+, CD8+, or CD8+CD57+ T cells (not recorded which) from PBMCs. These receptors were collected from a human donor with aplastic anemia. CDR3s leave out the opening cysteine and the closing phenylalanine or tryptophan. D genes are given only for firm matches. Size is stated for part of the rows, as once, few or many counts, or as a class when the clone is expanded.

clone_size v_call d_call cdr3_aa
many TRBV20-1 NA SARDTLAGIERSYNEQF
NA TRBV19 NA ASSIRSETGQPQH
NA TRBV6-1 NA ASSEGLGRDEAF
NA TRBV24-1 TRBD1 ATSDAGTGHEKLF
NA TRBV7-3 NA ASSLRPAGELF
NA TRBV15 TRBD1 ATSRGGGTNTEAF
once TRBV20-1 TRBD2 SASQSGGYNEQF
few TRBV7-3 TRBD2 AGSLDRLAGGELF
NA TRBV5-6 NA ASSFDRQVSYNEQF
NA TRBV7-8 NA VSSPYSSGYNSPLH
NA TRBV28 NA ASSLRGARGYT
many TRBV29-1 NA SVPLDEEGYGYT
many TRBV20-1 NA SARSSEQY
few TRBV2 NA ASSDPRDQETQY
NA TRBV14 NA ASSQQTGIEAF
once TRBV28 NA ASSWGSERNYNEQF
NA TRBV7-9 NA ASSLDRAADTQY
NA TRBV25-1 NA ASSEGQPNQPQH
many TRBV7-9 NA ASSSLVREKLF
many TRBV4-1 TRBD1 ASSQGQGAGGETQY
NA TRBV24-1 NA ATSDPGATGETQY
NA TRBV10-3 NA AISRGAANTGELF
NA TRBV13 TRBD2 ASSYFRTSGGESDAQY
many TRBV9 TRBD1 ASSVEGTGDSPLH
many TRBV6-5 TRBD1 ASSPSSGTGYEKLF
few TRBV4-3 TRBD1 ASSHRQGVTEAF
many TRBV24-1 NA ATSDGFGGSDTQY
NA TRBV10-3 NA AISESNGKGSNNSPLH
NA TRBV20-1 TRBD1 SARAPTDRELSPLH
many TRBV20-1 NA SARDGGTGGYT
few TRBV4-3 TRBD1 ASSQGTGVGSPLH
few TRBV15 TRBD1 ATSHLDFTGGQPQH
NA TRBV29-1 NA SVETVEREQY
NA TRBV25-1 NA ASSETTEANYGYT
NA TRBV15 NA ASSQIRAEPSYEQY
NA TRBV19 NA ASSTDRLYGYT
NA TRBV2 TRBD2 ASPSGGNEQF